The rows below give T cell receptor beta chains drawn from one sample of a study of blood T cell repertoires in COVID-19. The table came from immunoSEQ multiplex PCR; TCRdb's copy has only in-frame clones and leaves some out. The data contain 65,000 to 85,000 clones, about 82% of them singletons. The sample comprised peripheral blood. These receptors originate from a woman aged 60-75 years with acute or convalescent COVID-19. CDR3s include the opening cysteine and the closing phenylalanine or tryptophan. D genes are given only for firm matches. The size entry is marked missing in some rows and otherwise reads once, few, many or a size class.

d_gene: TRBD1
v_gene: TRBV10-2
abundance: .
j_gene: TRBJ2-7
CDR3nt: TGCGCCAGCAGTGAGTCATCCCCTCAGGGGGCGCGGCGGGAGCAGTACTTC
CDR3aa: CASSESSPQGARREQYF

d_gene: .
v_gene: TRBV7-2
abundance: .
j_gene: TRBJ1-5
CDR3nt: TGTGCCAGCAGCTTAGAATCTACAGTGGATCAGCCCCAGCATTTT
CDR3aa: CASSLESTVDQPQHF

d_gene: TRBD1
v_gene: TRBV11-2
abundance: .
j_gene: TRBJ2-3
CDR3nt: TGTGCCAGCAGCCGATCCGGGACAGGGGGCCGTAGCCGCACAGATACGCAGTATTTT
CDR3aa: CASSRSGTGGRSRTDTQYF

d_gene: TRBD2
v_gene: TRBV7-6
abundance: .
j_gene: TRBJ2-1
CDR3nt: TGTGCCAGCAGCGGGGCGGGGGGCCCCTACAATGAGCAGTTCTTC
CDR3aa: CASSGAGGPYNEQFF

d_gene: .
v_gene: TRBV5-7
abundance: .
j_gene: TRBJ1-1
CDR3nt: TGTGCCAGCAGCTTGGAACCGGACAGTGAAGCTTTCTTT
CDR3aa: CASSLEPDSEAFF

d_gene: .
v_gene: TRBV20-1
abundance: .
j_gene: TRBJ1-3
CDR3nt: TGCAGCGCCAGACATAGCCACACCATATATTTT
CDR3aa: CSARHSHTIYF

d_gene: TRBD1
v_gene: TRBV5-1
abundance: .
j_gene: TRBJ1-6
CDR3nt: TGCGCCAGCAGCGCCCACAGGGGGGATTACGGTAATTCACCCCTCCACTTT
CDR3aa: CASSAHRGDYGNSPLHF

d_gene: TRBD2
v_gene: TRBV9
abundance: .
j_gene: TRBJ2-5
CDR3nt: TGTGCCAGCAGCGTTACTAGCGGGGGGCCAGGGGAGACCCAGTACTTC
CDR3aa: CASSVTSGGPGETQYF

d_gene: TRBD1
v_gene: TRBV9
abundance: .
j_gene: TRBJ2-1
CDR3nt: TGTGCCAGCAGCCCGGCCCAGGGGGCTTACAATGAGCAGTTCTTC
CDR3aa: CASSPAQGAYNEQFF

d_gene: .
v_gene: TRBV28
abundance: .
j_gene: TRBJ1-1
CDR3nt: TGTGCCAGCACCCTACTACAGGGTACTGAAGCTTTCTTT
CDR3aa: CASTLLQGTEAFF

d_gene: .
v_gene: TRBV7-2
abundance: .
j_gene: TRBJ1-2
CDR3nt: TGTGCCAGCAGCTTACCTTCTCTTGTCACCTTC
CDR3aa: CASSLPSLVTF

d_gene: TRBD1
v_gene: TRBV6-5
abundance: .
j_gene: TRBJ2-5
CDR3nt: TGTGCCAGCAGGGAGAGGGGGCAGGAGACCCAGTACTTC
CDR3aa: CASRERGQETQYF

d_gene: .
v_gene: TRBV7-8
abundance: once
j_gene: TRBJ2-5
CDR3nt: TGTGCCAGCAGCCGGAATACAGGGAGAGGGGAGACCCAGTACTTC
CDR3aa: CASSRNTGRGETQYF

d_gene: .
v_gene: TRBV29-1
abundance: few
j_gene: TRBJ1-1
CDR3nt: TGCAGCGTGGCCTTACAGGGAAACACTGAAGCTTTCTTT
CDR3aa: CSVALQGNTEAFF

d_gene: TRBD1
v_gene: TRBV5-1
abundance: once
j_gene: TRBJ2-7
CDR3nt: TGCGCCAGCAGCTTCGGACAGGGGGTCGAGCAGTACTTC
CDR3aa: CASSFGQGVEQYF

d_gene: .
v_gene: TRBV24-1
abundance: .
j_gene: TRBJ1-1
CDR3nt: TGTGCCACCAGTGACCCCACAGAGAACACTGAAGCTTTCTTT
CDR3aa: CATSDPTENTEAFF

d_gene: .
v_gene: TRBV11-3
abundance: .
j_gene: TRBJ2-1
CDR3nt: TGTGCCAGCAGCTTACTGGCGGGTGTCAATGAGCAGTTCTTC
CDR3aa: CASSLLAGVNEQFF

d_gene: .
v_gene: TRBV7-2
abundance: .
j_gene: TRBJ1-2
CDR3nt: TGTGCCAGCAGCTTTTCCCACCAGCACCTAAACTATGGCTACACTTTC
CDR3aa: CASSFSHQHLNYGYTF

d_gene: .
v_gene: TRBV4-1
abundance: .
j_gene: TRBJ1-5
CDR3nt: TGCGCCAGCAGCCAAGATTTCGCAGATCAGCCCCAGCATTTT
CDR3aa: CASSQDFADQPQHF

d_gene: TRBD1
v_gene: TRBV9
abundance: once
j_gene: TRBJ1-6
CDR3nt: TGTGCCAGCAGCGGACCACAGGGGGCGACTAATTCACCCCTCCACTTT
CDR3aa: CASSGPQGATNSPLHF

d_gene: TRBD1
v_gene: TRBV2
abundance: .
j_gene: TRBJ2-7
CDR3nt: TGTGCCAGCAGTGAAAGACAGGGGAAACACGAGCAGTACTTC
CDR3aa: CASSERQGKHEQYF

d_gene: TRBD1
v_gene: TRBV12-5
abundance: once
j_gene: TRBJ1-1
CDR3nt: TGTGCTAGTGGTTTGGGGCCAGGGGGTAACACTGAAGCTTTCTTT
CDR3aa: CASGLGPGGNTEAFF

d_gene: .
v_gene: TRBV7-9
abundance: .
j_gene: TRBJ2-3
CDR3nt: TGTGCCAGCAGCTTAGCGGACAGTCCAGATACGCAGTATTTT
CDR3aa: CASSLADSPDTQYF

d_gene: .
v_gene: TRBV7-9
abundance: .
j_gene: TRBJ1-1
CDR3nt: TGTGCCAGCAGCCTAGACAAGAACACTGAAGCTTTCTTT
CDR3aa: CASSLDKNTEAFF

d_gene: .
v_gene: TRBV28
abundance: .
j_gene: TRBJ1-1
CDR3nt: TGTGCCAGCAGTCCCCCACTAAAGAACACTGAAGCTTTCTTT
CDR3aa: CASSPPLKNTEAFF

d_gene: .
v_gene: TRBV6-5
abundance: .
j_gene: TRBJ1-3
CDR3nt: TGTGCCAGCCGCCCACAGGGCCCCTCTGGAAACACCATATATTTT
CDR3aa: CASRPQGPSGNTIYF

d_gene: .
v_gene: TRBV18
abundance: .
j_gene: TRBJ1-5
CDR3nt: TGTGCCAGCTCACAACAGGGCCCTGGGCCCAATCAGCCCCAGCATTTT
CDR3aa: CASSQQGPGPNQPQHF

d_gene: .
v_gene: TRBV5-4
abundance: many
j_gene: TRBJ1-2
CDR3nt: TGTGCCAGCAGCTTGTACTTCTATGGCTACACCTTC
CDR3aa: CASSLYFYGYTF

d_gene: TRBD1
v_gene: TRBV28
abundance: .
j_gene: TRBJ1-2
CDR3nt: TGTGCCAGCAGCTCAACAGGGGCCTATGGCTACACCTTC
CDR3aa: CASSSTGAYGYTF

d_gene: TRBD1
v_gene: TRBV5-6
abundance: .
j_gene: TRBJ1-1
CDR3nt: TGTGCCAGCAGTTCGGGACAGGGGTTGAACACTGAAGCTTTCTTT
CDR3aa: CASSSGQGLNTEAFF

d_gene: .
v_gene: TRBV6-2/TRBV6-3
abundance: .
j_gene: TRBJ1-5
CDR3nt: TGTGCCAGCAGTTACGGCAGGGGCTATAGCAATCAGCCCCAGCATTTT
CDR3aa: CASSYGRGYSNQPQHF

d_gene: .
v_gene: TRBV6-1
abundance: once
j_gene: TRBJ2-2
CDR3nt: TGTGCCAGCAGTGAAGCTTCCGCGAACACCGGGGAGCTGTTTTTT
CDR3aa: CASSEASANTGELFF

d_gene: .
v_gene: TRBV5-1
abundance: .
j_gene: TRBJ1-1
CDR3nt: TGCGCCAGCAGCCATAAGACAGGTTTGAACACTGAAGCTTTCTTT
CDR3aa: CASSHKTGLNTEAFF

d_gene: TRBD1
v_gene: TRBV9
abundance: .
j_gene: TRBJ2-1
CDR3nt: TGTGCCAGCAGCGAGCATGGAGGGGGACAGGGATACAATGAGCAGTTCTTC
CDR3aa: CASSEHGGGQGYNEQFF

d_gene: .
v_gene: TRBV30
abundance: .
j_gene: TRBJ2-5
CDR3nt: TGTGCCTGGAGTGTGCCTTTCCACGAGGAGACCCAGTACTTC
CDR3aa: CAWSVPFHEETQYF

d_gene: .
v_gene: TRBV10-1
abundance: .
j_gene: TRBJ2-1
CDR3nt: TGCGCCAGCAGTGACGACTTGATCTCCTACAATGAGCAGTTCTTC
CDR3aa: CASSDDLISYNEQFF

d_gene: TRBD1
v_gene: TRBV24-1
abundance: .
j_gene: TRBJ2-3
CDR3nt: TGTGCCACCAGTGCCCCCTCCCCGACAGGGCCCACAGATACGCAGTATTTT
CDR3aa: CATSAPSPTGPTDTQYF

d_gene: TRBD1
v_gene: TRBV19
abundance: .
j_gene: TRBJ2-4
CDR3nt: TGTGCCAGTAGTTTATTGACAGGGATGGGCAAAAACATTCAGTACTTC
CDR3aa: CASSLLTGMGKNIQYF

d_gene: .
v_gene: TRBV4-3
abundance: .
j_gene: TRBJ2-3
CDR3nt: TGCGCCAGCAGCCAAGCTCCTACAGGGAGCACAGATACGCAGTATTTT
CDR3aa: CASSQAPTGSTDTQYF

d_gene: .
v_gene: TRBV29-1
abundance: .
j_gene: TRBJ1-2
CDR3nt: TGCAGCGTTGGGACGGGCGGGAACTATGGCTACACCTTC
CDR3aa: CSVGTGGNYGYTF

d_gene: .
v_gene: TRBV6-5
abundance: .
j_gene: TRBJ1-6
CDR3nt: TGTGCCAGCATGGAGGGGACTAGGGGGAATTCACCCCTCCACTTT
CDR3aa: CASMEGTRGNSPLHF

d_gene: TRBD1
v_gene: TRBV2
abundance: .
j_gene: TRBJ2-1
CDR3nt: TGTGCCAGCGCCATCGCGGGGACAGGGTTCCATGAGCAGTTCTTC
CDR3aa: CASAIAGTGFHEQFF

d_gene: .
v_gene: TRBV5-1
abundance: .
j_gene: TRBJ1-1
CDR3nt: TGCGCCAGCAGAGGAGGAAGTGAAGCTTTCTTT
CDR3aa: CASRGGSEAFF

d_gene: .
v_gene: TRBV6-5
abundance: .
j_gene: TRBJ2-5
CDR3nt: TGTGCCGAAGGGGGTAGCCAAGAGACCCAGTACTTC
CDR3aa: CAEGGSQETQYF

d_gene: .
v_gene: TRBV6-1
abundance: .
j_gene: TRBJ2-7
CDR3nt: TGTGCCAGCAGTGATAAGCCCTACGAGCAGTACTTC
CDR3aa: CASSDKPYEQYF

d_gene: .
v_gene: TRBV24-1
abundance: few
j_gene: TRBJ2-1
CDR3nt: TGTGCCACCAGTGCTCCCCAGGGGAACAATGAGCAGTTCTTC
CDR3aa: CATSAPQGNNEQFF

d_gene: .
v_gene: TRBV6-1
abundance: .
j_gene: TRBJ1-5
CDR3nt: TGTGCCAGCAGTGAAAGTGGGGCAAGCAATCAGCCCCAGCATTTT
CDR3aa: CASSESGASNQPQHF

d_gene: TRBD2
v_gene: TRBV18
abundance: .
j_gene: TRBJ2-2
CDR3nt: TGTGCCAGCTCACCACCGCTAGCGGGGGCGAACACCGGGGAGCTGTTTTTT
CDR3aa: CASSPPLAGANTGELFF

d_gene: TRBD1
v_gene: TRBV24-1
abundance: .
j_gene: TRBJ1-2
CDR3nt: TGTGCCACCAGTGATTGGGACAGAGGCTACACCTTC
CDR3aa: CATSDWDRGYTF

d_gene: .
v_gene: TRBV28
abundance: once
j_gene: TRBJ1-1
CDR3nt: TGTGCCAGCAGTTTGCCCAGGGCCTTGAACACTGAAGCTTTCTTT
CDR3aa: CASSLPRALNTEAFF

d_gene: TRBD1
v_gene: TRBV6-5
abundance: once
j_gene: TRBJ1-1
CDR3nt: TGTGCCAGCAGTCAGACAGGGGTAGTGAGGACTGAAGCTTTCTTT
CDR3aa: CASSQTGVVRTEAFF

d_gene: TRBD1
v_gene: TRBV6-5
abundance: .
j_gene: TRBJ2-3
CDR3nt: TGTGCCAGCAATTCGGGACAGGGAATTGCAGATACGCAGTATTTT
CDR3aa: CASNSGQGIADTQYF

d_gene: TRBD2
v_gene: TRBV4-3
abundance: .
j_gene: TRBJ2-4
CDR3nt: TGCGCCAGCAGCCAAGATGGTAGCGGGGGTGGCAAAAACATTCAGTACTTC
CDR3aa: CASSQDGSGGGKNIQYF